The 16 T cell receptor beta chains reported below all come from one sample, sequenced in a study of T cell repertoires in cytomegalovirus infection (dated by TCRdb to 2018 to 2020). The data were produced on an Illumina HiSeq 1500. TCRdb reprocessed the public reads (quality trimming at Q25 with fastp, clone calling with MiXCR) and kept in-frame beta chains. Entries are consolidated by CDR3 protein sequence, retaining the most common genes and DNA. In this sample the table shows about 130,000 distinct CDR3 sequences, about 24% of which occur a single time. The top ten constitute approximately 35% of the sample. These receptors' targets are unknown. Sequenced: PBMCs, sequenced either directly or after in vitro stimulation (not recorded which). The source is a human donor in good health (CMV status not recorded). Some clones in this sample may be carry-over from other donors' samples.

J is TRBJ1-2 and V is TRBV5-6, with D possibly matching TRBD1 (5 bases). Trimming took off 0 bases at V and 4 bases at J, with 10 bases between the two ends. Germline V CDR1 and CDR2: SGHDT, YYEEEE. The CDR3 is 14 residues long. CDR3 in amino acids: CASSLDGAGYGYTF. DNA for the CDR3: TGTGCCAGCAGCTTGGACGGGGCGGGCTATGGCTACACCTTC. Together with reference TRBV5-6 and TRBJ1-2, the CDR3 gives the full variable domain: DAGVTQSPTHLIKTRGQQVTLRCSPKSGHDTVSWYQQALGQGPQFIFQYYEEEERQRGNFPDRFSGHQFPNYSSELNVNALLLGDSALYLCASSLDGAGYGYTFGSGTRLTVV.

This clonotype came up many times. The chain uses TRBV18 and TRBJ2-1; 8 bases are shared with TRBD1. The junction had 6 bases not matched to a gene; V was cut back by 5 bases and J by 9 bases. Germline CDR1 and CDR2: KGHSH and LQKENI. The CDR3 is 13 residues long. CDR3 sequence reads: CASSYRGSSEQFF. The CDR3 nucleotides read TGTGCCAGCTCATACAGGGGGTCATCTGAGCAGTTCTTC.

This clonotype came up many times. This chain connects TRBV6-6 to TRBJ2-7, with 7 nucleotides matching TRBD2. V shed 8 bases, J shed 2 bases, and the junction held 9 bases outside the gene matches. This CDR3 spans 14 amino acids. The germline V gene encodes CDR1 MNHNY and CDR2 SVGAGI (reference sequence). CDR3 sequence: CASAVAGLTYEQYF. CDR3 sequence (DNA): TGTGCCAGCGCAGTAGCGGGTTTAACCTACGAGCAGTACTTC.

The chain carries TRBV18 and TRBJ2-7; no firm D call. Between the trimmed V and J ends, which lost 0 bases and 3 bases, there was a span of 12 bases. This CDR3 comprises 15 residues. Germline assignment: CDR1 KGHSH and CDR2 LQKENI. CDR3 DNA: TGTGCCAGCTCACCACCTGCAGGATGGTTCTACGAGCAGTACTTC. This encodes CASSPPAGWFYEQYF. The full variable domain, with the rest looked up from reference TRBV18 and TRBJ2-7, is NAGVMQNPRHLVRRRGQEARLRCSPMKGHSHVYWYRQLPEEGLKFMVYLQKENIIDESGMPKERFSAEFPKEGPSILRIQQVVRGDSAAYFCASSPPAGWFYEQYFGPGTRLTVT.

The rearrangement links TRBV6-2 or TRBV6-3 to TRBJ2-7, with D unresolved. The germline V and J ends were trimmed by 6 bases and 6 bases, with 9 bases remaining between them. The germline V gene has CDR1 MNHEY and CDR2 SVGEGT. The CDR3 length is 11 residues. CDR3 loop: CASSMAIEQYF. CDR3 DNA: TGTGCCAGCAGCATGGCAATCGAGCAGTACTTC.

Remarks on this clonotype: This sequence may be a read error, since a much larger clone differs from it by one base. The gene calls are TRBV7-2 and TRBJ2-1, with D unresolved. The CDR3 has 13 amino acids. CDR1 is SGHTA and CDR2 is FQGNSA in the germline V gene. V was cut by 5 bases and J by 5 bases, with 10 bases left in between. The CDR3 region has the DNA TGTGCCAGCAGCCATATCAGGAACAATGAGCAGTTCTTC. This sequence encodes CASSHIRNNEQFF.

This clonotype was seen only a few times. V usage is TRBV6-5 and J usage is TRBJ1-1; no clear D gene. V lost 0 bases to trimming and J lost 6 bases, with 11 bases between them. This CDR3 contains 14 residues. The germline CDR1 and CDR2 sequences are MNHEY and SVGAGI. The CDR3 is CASSYSNGRAEAFF. The CDR3 DNA is TGTGCCAGCAGTTACTCGAACGGGAGAGCTGAAGCTTTCTTT.

This rearrangement joins TRBV2 to TRBJ2-5, with TRBD1 matching 9 bases. V lost 4 bases to trimming and J lost 5 bases; unmatched junction nucleotides: 8. From germline, CDR1 is SNHLY and CDR2 FYNNEI. The CDR3 is 15 residues long. This CDR3 reads CASSGGGQGWETQYF. CDR3 bases: TGTGCCAGCAGTGGAGGCGGACAGGGGTGGGAGACCCAGTACTTC.

V is TRBV5-4 and J is TRBJ1-1; D remains unclear. The CDR3 consists of 15 residues. Trimming took off 1 base at V and 1 base at J, with 11 bases between the two ends. Germline lookup yields CDR1 SGHNT and CDR2 YYREEE (reference sequence). The CDR3 loop reads CASSLKSRWNTEAFF. The CDR3 DNA follows: TGTGCCAGCAGCTTGAAATCGAGGTGGAACACTGAAGCTTTCTTT.

The chain links TRBV20-1 to TRBJ2-3, with a weak D call TRBD1 (5 bases). The V end was cut by 3 bases, the J end by 6 bases, with 13 bases between. This CDR3 has 13 amino acids. Germline CDR1 DFQATT, CDR2 SNEGSKA (reference sequence). CDR3 amino acids: CSASRQGSDTQYF. The DNA for the CDR3 is TGCAGTGCTAGCCGCCAGGGAAGTGATACGCAGTATTTT.

This chain connects TRBV6-2 or TRBV6-3 to TRBJ2-5; D may be TRBD1 or TRBD2 (5 bases each). Germline V lookup: CDR1 MNHEY, CDR2 SVGEGT. V was cut by 8 bases and J by 4 bases, with 23 bases left in between. The CDR3 has 16 amino acids. CDR3 sequence reads: CASGSADYPGRETQYF. Written as DNA, the CDR3 is TGTGCCAGCGGGTCCGCCGACTACCCGGGACGAGAGACCCAGTACTTC.

The chain has TRBV7-9 and TRBJ1-1, with TRBD1 as a possible D gene (5 bases). The CDR3 extends over 15 amino acids. V was clipped by 5 bases and J by 4 bases, with 17 bases between them. Germline V CDR1 and CDR2: SEHNR, FQNEAQ (reference sequence). CDR3 loop: CASSPPGGTFTEAFF. The DNA for the CDR3 is TGTGCCAGCAGCCCCCCCGGGGGGACCTTCACTGAAGCTTTCTTT.

This clonotype was seen more than once but under ten times. The CDR3 protein is CASSPPAAPDTQYF. The CDR3 DNA is TGTGCCAGCAGCCCCCCGGCGGCCCCGGATACGCAGTATTTT. V is TRBV7-9 and J is TRBJ2-3; no reliable D call. The CDR3 loop spans 14 amino acids. Trimming cost V 5 bases and J 6 bases, with 15 bases left between them. Germline CDR1 SEHNR, CDR2 FQNEAQ (reference sequence).

The chain links TRBV27 to TRBJ1-4; D is undetermined. CDR1 and CDR2 (germline): MNHEY, SMNVEV (reference sequence). V shed 2 bases and J shed 3 bases, with 10 bases lying between them. This CDR3 has 15 amino acids. The CDR3 bases are TGTGCCAGCAGTTTAATGGCAGCTTCTAATGAAAAACTGTTTTTT. This translates into CASSLMAASNEKLFF. The variable domain in full, completed from reference TRBV27 and TRBJ1-4, reads EAQVTQNPRYLITVTGKKLTVTCSQNMNHEYMSWYRQDPGLGLRQIYYSMNVEVTDKGDVPEGYKVSRKEKRNFPLILESPSPNQTSLYFCASSLMAASNEKLFFGSGTQLSVL.

The V and J genes are TRBV7-9 and TRBJ2-3; TRBD1 matches 9 bases. From germline, CDR1 is SEHNR and CDR2 FQNEAQ (reference sequence). CDR3 size: 15 residues. Losses at the gene ends were 4 bases for V and 1 base for J; bases not matched to a gene: 3. For the CDR3, the DNA is TGTGCCAGCAGCTACAGGGGGCTCGGCACAGATACGCAGTATTTT. Protein: CASSYRGLGTDTQYF.

This clonotype was counted between two and nine times. The chain carries TRBV7-8 and TRBJ2-5; 7 bases are shared with TRBD1. Germline V gene lookup returns CDR1 SGHVS and CDR2 FQNEAQ. V was pared by 1 base and J by 4 bases, with 6 bases of the junction left unmatched. This CDR3 spans 15 amino acids. The CDR3 is CASSLEGGRAETQYF. The CDR3 DNA is TGTGCCAGCAGCTTAGAAGGGGGCCGGGCAGAGACCCAGTACTTC.